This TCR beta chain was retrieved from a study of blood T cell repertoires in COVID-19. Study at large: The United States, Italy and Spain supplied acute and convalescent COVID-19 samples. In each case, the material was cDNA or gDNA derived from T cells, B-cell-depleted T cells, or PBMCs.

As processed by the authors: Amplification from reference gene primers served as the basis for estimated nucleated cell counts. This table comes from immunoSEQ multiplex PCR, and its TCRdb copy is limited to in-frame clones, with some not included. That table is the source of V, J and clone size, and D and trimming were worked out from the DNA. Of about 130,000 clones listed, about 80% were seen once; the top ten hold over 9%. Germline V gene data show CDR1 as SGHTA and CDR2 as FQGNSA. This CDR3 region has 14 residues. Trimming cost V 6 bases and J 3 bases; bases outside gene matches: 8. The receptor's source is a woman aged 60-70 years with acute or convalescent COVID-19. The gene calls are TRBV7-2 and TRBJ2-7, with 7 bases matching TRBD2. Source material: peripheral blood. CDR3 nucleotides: TGTGCCAGCAGTTCGGGGGGAGAGATCTACGAGCAGTACGTC. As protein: CASSSGGEIYEQYV.